These T cell receptor beta chains were read from a single sample in a study of blood T cell repertoires in COVID-19. Method: immunoSEQ multiplex PCR; TCRdb's copy keeps in-frame clones and lacks some. The sample yields approximately 90,000 clones, about 80% seen once. The sequenced material came from peripheral blood. The receptors shown here come from a woman of 80 years or more with acute or convalescent COVID-19. The CDR3 runs from the conserved cysteine through the conserved F or W. The D gene is left open where the match is weak. Only part of the rows carry a size: once, few, many, or a class if the clone is expanded.

V: TRBV5-1
D: TRBD1
size: NA
J: TRBJ1-4
CDR3: CASRQGTGDEKLFF
DNA: TGCGCCAGCAGGCAAGGGACAGGGGATGAAAAACTGTTTTTT

V: TRBV30
D: TRBD2
size: NA
J: TRBJ2-5
CDR3: CAWSGGSLGETQYF
DNA: TGTGCCTGGAGCGGCGGGAGTCTCGGTGAGACCCAGTACTTC

V: TRBV19
D: TRBD1
size: NA
J: TRBJ1-5
CDR3: CASSARQGSHQPQHF
DNA: TGTGCCAGTAGTGCAAGACAGGGAAGTCATCAGCCCCAGCATTTT

V: TRBV5-1
D: NA
size: NA
J: TRBJ1-1
CDR3: CASSLAGDLTEAFF
DNA: TGCGCCAGCAGCTTGGCGGGGGATCTCACTGAAGCTTTCTTT

V: TRBV29-1
D: NA
size: NA
J: TRBJ1-1
CDR3: CSARGLNTEAFF
DNA: TGCAGCGCCAGGGGCTTAAACACTGAAGCTTTCTTT

V: TRBV19
D: TRBD1
size: NA
J: TRBJ1-3
CDR3: CASTVLGTGIEGRSGNTIYF
DNA: TGTGCCAGTACCGTGCTAGGGACAGGGATCGAGGGGCGCTCTGGAAACACCATATATTTT

V: TRBV29-1
D: NA
size: NA
J: TRBJ2-7
CDR3: CSASPGGGGEQYF
DNA: TGCAGCGCTTCCCCAGGGGGCGGGGGCGAGCAGTACTTC

V: TRBV10-2
D: TRBD1
size: once
J: TRBJ1-5
CDR3: CASSVDRGQPQHF
DNA: TGCGCCAGCAGCGTAGACAGGGGTCAGCCCCAGCATTTT

V: TRBV9
D: NA
size: NA
J: TRBJ2-3
CDR3: CASSVGGGIGDTQYF
DNA: TGTGCCAGCAGCGTAGGTGGCGGAATCGGGGATACGCAGTATTTT

V: TRBV19
D: TRBD2
size: NA
J: TRBJ2-3
CDR3: CASSRTSGGSDTQYF
DNA: TGTGCCAGTAGTAGGACTAGCGGGGGGTCAGATACGCAGTATTTT

V: TRBV19
D: TRBD2
size: NA
J: TRBJ2-2
CDR3: CASSTRLAGVANTGELFF
DNA: TGTGCCAGTAGTACCCGACTAGCGGGCGTCGCGAACACCGGGGAGCTGTTTTTT

V: TRBV13
D: TRBD2
size: few
J: TRBJ2-1
CDR3: CASSFGGRENNEQFF
DNA: TGTGCCAGCAGCTTTGGCGGGAGGGAAAACAATGAGCAGTTCTTC

V: TRBV2
D: NA
size: NA
J: TRBJ1-3
CDR3: CASSEGRAVAGNTIYF
DNA: TGTGCCAGCAGTGAAGGCAGGGCTGTTGCTGGAAACACCATATATTTT

V: TRBV18
D: NA
size: NA
J: TRBJ1-5
CDR3: CASSPDRNMAQPQHF
DNA: TGTGCCAGCTCACCAGACAGAAATATGGCTCAGCCCCAGCATTTT

V: TRBV2
D: TRBD2
size: NA
J: TRBJ2-2
CDR3: CASSVEGPTSGRANTGELFF
DNA: TGTGCCAGCAGTGTTGAAGGGCCCACTAGCGGGAGGGCGAACACCGGGGAGCTGTTTTTT

V: TRBV9
D: NA
size: NA
J: TRBJ1-2
CDR3: CASSVAPANYGYTF
DNA: TGTGCCAGCAGCGTAGCTCCAGCTAACTATGGCTACACCTTC

V: TRBV6-1
D: TRBD1
size: NA
J: TRBJ1-3
CDR3: CASSDLSGGRSGNTIYF
DNA: TGTGCCAGCAGTGACCTTTCAGGGGGCCGCTCTGGAAACACCATATATTTT

V: TRBV12-3/TRBV12-4
D: NA
size: once
J: TRBJ2-7
CDR3: CASSRGYEQYF
DNA: TGTGCCAGCAGTAGGGGCTACGAGCAGTACTTC

V: TRBV6-5
D: NA
size: NA
J: TRBJ1-4
CDR3: CASSYSSGGKLFF
DNA: TGTGCCAGCAGTTACTCGAGTGGGGGGAAACTGTTTTTT

V: TRBV5-1
D: NA
size: NA
J: TRBJ1-4
CDR3: CASREQAAATNEKLFF
DNA: TGCGCCAGCAGAGAACAGGCCGCTGCAACTAATGAAAAACTGTTTTTT

V: TRBV7-9
D: TRBD2
size: NA
J: TRBJ2-1
CDR3: CASSLGLAGETEQFF
DNA: TGTGCCAGCAGCTTAGGGCTAGCGGGAGAGACTGAGCAGTTCTTC

V: TRBV3-1/TRBV3-2
D: TRBD1
size: NA
J: TRBJ2-5
CDR3: CASSRGTGLTQETQYF
DNA: TGTGCCAGCAGCCGCGGGACAGGGTTAACCCAAGAGACCCAGTACTTC

V: TRBV18
D: TRBD1
size: NA
J: TRBJ1-2
CDR3: CASSTGGYSYGYTF
DNA: TGTGCCAGCTCCACAGGGGGTTATAGCTATGGCTACACCTTC

V: TRBV3-1/TRBV3-2
D: NA
size: many
J: TRBJ2-7
CDR3: CASSGETGAGEQYF
DNA: TGTGCCAGCAGTGGGGAAACAGGGGCGGGGGAGCAGTACTTC

V: TRBV2
D: TRBD1
size: once
J: TRBJ2-5
CDR3: CASSVGQFPRETQYF
DNA: TGTGCCAGCAGTGTGGGACAGTTTCCTCGAGAGACCCAGTACTTC

V: TRBV19
D: TRBD1
size: once
J: TRBJ2-1
CDR3: CASADRGGDEQFF
DNA: TGTGCCAGTGCCGACAGGGGCGGCGATGAGCAGTTCTTC

V: TRBV4-1
D: TRBD1
size: many
J: TRBJ2-7
CDR3: CASSQNSGGSYEQYF
DNA: TGCGCCAGCAGCCAAAATTCAGGGGGCTCCTACGAGCAGTACTTC

V: TRBV7-9
D: TRBD1
size: NA
J: TRBJ2-7
CDR3: CASSQVGTGSYEQYF
DNA: TGTGCCAGCAGCCAAGTCGGGACAGGGTCCTACGAGCAGTACTTC

V: TRBV6-5
D: NA
size: once
J: TRBJ2-1
CDR3: CASSYDGRQSYNEQFF
DNA: TGTGCCAGCAGTTACGATGGGCGTCAGTCCTACAATGAGCAGTTCTTC

V: TRBV28
D: NA
size: NA
J: TRBJ2-1
CDR3: CASSLLSRNNEQFF
DNA: TGTGCCAGCAGTTTACTCTCCAGGAACAATGAGCAGTTCTTC

V: TRBV4-1
D: NA
size: NA
J: TRBJ2-3
CDR3: CASSQDSRSPTDTQYF
DNA: TGCGCCAGCAGCCAAGATTCCAGATCCCCCACAGATACGCAGTATTTT

V: TRBV5-6
D: NA
size: NA
J: TRBJ1-6
CDR3: CASNALGQLNSPLHF
DNA: TGTGCCAGCAACGCGCTTGGACAGCTAAATTCACCCCTCCACTTT

V: TRBV12-3/TRBV12-4
D: TRBD1
size: NA
J: TRBJ1-5
CDR3: CASSRQGWQPQHF
DNA: TGTGCCAGCAGTCGACAGGGTTGGCAGCCCCAGCATTTT

V: TRBV11-2
D: NA
size: NA
J: TRBJ2-1
CDR3: CASNQQWTYNEQFF
DNA: TGTGCCAGCAACCAACAGTGGACCTACAATGAGCAGTTCTTC

V: TRBV7-3
D: NA
size: NA
J: TRBJ2-1
CDR3: CASSPQGGDEQFF
DNA: TGTGCCAGCAGCCCCCAGGGGGGCGATGAGCAGTTCTTC

V: TRBV5-1
D: TRBD2
size: NA
J: TRBJ2-5
CDR3: CASSSALVLAYQETQYF
DNA: TGCGCCAGCAGCTCCGCTCTGGTACTAGCGTACCAAGAGACCCAGTACTTC

V: TRBV6-6
D: NA
size: NA
J: TRBJ2-1
CDR3: CASSHRVKEQFF
DNA: TGTGCCAGCAGTCACAGGGTTAAAGAGCAGTTCTTC

V: TRBV7-2
D: NA
size: NA
J: TRBJ1-1
CDR3: CASSSRGLTNTEAFF
DNA: TGTGCCAGCAGCTCTAGAGGACTTACGAACACTGAAGCTTTCTTT

V: TRBV6-5
D: NA
size: NA
J: TRBJ1-1
CDR3: CASSYSTRQNTEAFF
DNA: TGTGCCAGCAGTTACTCGACACGGCAGAACACTGAAGCTTTCTTT

V: TRBV5-8
D: TRBD2
size: NA
J: TRBJ2-1
CDR3: CASQPSGLAGGFEQFF
DNA: TGTGCCAGTCAACCCTCGGGACTAGCGGGAGGGTTCGAGCAGTTCTTC

V: TRBV7-7
D: TRBD2
size: NA
J: TRBJ2-5
CDR3: CASSLGGYASGGYPETQYF
DNA: TGTGCCAGCAGCTTGGGGGGATATGCTAGCGGGGGGTACCCGGAGACCCAGTACTTC

V: TRBV7-9
D: NA
size: NA
J: TRBJ2-3
CDR3: CASSTGQSRSTDTQYF
DNA: TGTGCCAGCAGCACCGGACAGTCCAGAAGCACAGATACGCAGTATTTT

V: TRBV7-2
D: NA
size: NA
J: TRBJ1-4
CDR3: CASSLVLPGGTNEKLFF
DNA: TGTGCCAGCAGCTTAGTACTCCCCGGGGGAACTAATGAAAAACTGTTTTTT

V: TRBV7-9
D: NA
size: NA
J: TRBJ2-7
CDR3: CASSWGLGYSYEQYF
DNA: TGTGCCAGCAGCTGGGGACTGGGATACTCCTACGAGCAGTACTTC

V: TRBV6-4
D: TRBD1
size: NA
J: TRBJ1-1
CDR3: CASRDRGDTEAFF
DNA: TGTGCCAGCAGGGACAGGGGTGACACTGAAGCTTTCTTT

V: TRBV27
D: NA
size: once
J: TRBJ2-7
CDR3: CASIPRLDSYEQYF
DNA: TGTGCCAGCATTCCGAGACTAGACTCCTACGAGCAGTACTTC